The clone carrying this T cell receptor (beta chain) has more than one count but fewer than ten. Time point of the sample: newly diagnosed GD, antithyroid drugs for less than 3 months. The TCR library was made from RNA extracted from PBMCs. The source of the sample is a study of regulatory T cells in long-lasting Graves disease. Overall study context: New Graves' disease cases had less than 3 months of antithyroid drugs.

V lost 2 bases, J lost 5 bases, and 9 bases lay in between. Looked up from germline, CDR1 is SGHVS and CDR2 is FNYEAQ. The CDR3 has 13 amino acids. Arm-PCR with iRepertoire HTBI primers amplified the CDR3 regions for these TCR beta libraries. TCRdb reanalysed the multiplex PCR reads using MiXCR and keeps one entry per CDR3 protein. Of about 440,000 distinct CDR3 sequences in the sample, just under 15% were seen once. Another study also made use of these data, one on T cells in Graves' hyperthyroidism and ophthalmopathy.

The clonotype comes from a woman aged 25 to 45 with Graves disease. The sample in question was peripheral blood mononuclear cells (PBMCs), obtained at new diagnosis, from a patient treated with antithyroid drugs. The chain joins TRBV7-6 to TRBJ2-5; D is possibly TRBD2 (5 bases). The CDR3 region has the DNA TGTGCCAGCAGCTTATCACTAGTTGAGACCCAGTACTTC. Translation: CASSLSLVETQYF.